These 14 T cell receptor beta chains originate from one sample sequenced in a study of brain T cells in children with intractable seizures. Sequenced by immunoSEQ multiplex PCR; TCRdb stores in-frame clones only, minus some. Here the sample spans under 150,000 clones, approximately 94% being singletons. Sequenced material: peripheral blood, taken at surgery. Source of these receptors: a boy younger than two with hemimegalencephaly and intractable seizures.

The V call is TRBV18, the J call TRBJ2-3; 7 bases are shared with TRBD1. The germline V gene encodes CDR1 KGHSH and CDR2 LQKENI. There are 15 residues in the CDR3. Unmatched junction bases numbered 4, after V lost 2 bases and J lost 2 bases. The DNA of the CDR3 is TGTGCCAGCTCACCAGGACAGGCGATCACAGATACGCAGTATTTT. This encodes CASSPGQAITDTQYF.

J is TRBJ1-2 and V is TRBV5-8; D unresolved. V lost 1 base and J lost 8, with 15 bases in between. The CDR3 is made up of 14 amino acids. Germline CDR1 is SGHTS and CDR2 is YDEGEE. CDR3 residues: CASSLSQGFLGYTF. CDR3 bases: TGTGCCAGCAGCTTGTCCCAAGGGTTCTTGGGCTACACCTTC. Based on the CDR3 plus reference TRBV5-8 and TRBJ1-2, the full variable domain is EAGVTQSPTHLIKTRGQQATLRCSPISGHTSVYWYQQALGLGLQFLLWYDEGEERNRGNFPPRFSGRQFPNYSSELNVNALELEDSALYLCASSLSQGFLGYTFGSGTRLTVV.

This clone came up once. The V gene is TRBV5-6, the J gene TRBJ2-7; 14 positions match TRBD2. The germline gives CDR1 SGHDT, CDR2 YYEEEE. The CDR3 has 17 residues. The V gene end was trimmed by 3 bases and the J gene end by 4 bases; junction bases not matched to a gene: 9. The CDR3 sequence is CASSSPGLAGARYEQYF. CDR3 in DNA: TGTGCCAGCAGCTCACCGGGACTAGCGGGAGCGAGGTACGAGCAGTACTTC.

This chain joins TRBV28 and TRBJ2-1, with D possibly TRBD2 on 6 matching bases. V lost 9 bases and J lost 0, with 15 bases in between. The CDR3 has 15 residues. CDR1 and CDR2 from the germline V gene are MDHEN and SYDVKM. CDR3 in amino acids: CASYNSGGSYNEQFF. The CDR3 bases are TGTGCCAGTTACAACTCCGGGGGCTCCTACAATGAGCAGTTCTTC.

The V call is TRBV28, the J call TRBJ2-3; D uncertain. Germline CDR1 and CDR2: MDHEN and SYDVKM. CDR3 length: 14 residues. The germline V and J ends were trimmed by 5 bases and 2 bases, with 11 bases remaining between them. Written as DNA, the CDR3 is TGTGCCAGCAGTCAGAAGCAGCTCACAGATACGCAGTATTTT. This translates into CASSQKQLTDTQYF.

The rearrangement joins TRBV19 to TRBJ1-5, with unresolved D. The germline V and J ends were trimmed by 8 bases and 0 bases, with 14 bases remaining between them. The CDR3 contains 15 residues. The germline V gene encodes CDR1 LNHDA and CDR2 SQIVND (reference sequence). CDR3 loop: CASRLEGDSNQPQHF. Written as DNA, the CDR3 is TGTGCCAGTCGCCTGGAGGGAGATAGCAATCAGCCCCAGCATTTT.

V is TRBV5-5 and J is TRBJ2-7, with D unclear. This CDR3 has 14 amino acids. V lost 4 bases and J 2 bases, leaving 13 bases between the germline ends. The germline gives CDR1 SGHKS, CDR2 YYEKEE (reference sequence). The CDR3 here is CASSQGPIAYEQYF. CDR3 nucleotide sequence: TGTGCCAGCAGCCAAGGACCGATCGCCTACGAGCAGTACTTC.

The V call is TRBV19, the J call TRBJ2-6; 11 bases agree with TRBD2. The CDR3 is 17 residues long. CDR1 and CDR2 (germline): LNHDA, SQIVND (reference sequence). V lost 4 bases to trimming and J lost 0 bases; unmatched junction nucleotides: 2. The CDR3 loop is CASSSTSGSSGANVLTF. As DNA, the CDR3 is TGTGCCAGTAGTAGTACTAGCGGGAGCTCTGGGGCCAACGTCCTGACTTTC.

This sequence joins TRBV5-1 and TRBJ2-1; D may match TRBD1 or TRBD2 (5 bases each). The CDR3 covers 15 residues. The V end was cut by 1 base, the J end by 4 bases, with 12 bases between. From germline, CDR1 is SGHRS and CDR2 YFSETQ. Here the CDR3 DNA reads TGCGCCAGCAGCTTGAGGGACGGGTTTTACAATGAGCAGTTCTTC. It yields the protein CASSLRDGFYNEQFF.

With respect to this clone: The junction differs from germline at one of its ends, possibly a read error. For the CDR3, the DNA is TGTAGCGTTAGTGGGGATATTTACGAGCAGTTCTTC. As protein: CSVSGDIYEQFF. The chain couples TRBV20-1 to TRBJ2-1; possibly TRBD2 for D (5 bases). This CDR3 comprises 12 residues. CDR1 is DFQATT, CDR2 SNEGSKA, per germline (reference sequence).

The chain combines TRBV7-3 with TRBJ2-2; no clear D. Germline CDR1 is SGHTA and CDR2 is FQGTGA. Trimming stripped 5 bases from V and 0 bases from J, with 13 bases between. The CDR3 is 16 residues long. The CDR3 DNA is TGTGCCAGCAGCCCAATACCGTTCGCGAACACCGGGGAGCTGTTTTTT. It is translated as CASSPIPFANTGELFF. The full variable domain, with the rest looked up from reference TRBV7-3 and TRBJ2-2, is GAGVSQTPSNKVTEKGKYVELRCDPISGHTALYWYRQSLGQGPEFLIYFQGTGAADDSGLPNDRFFAVRPEGSVSTLKIQRTERGDSAVYLCASSPIPFANTGELFFGEGSRLTVL.

There are a few counts of this clone. The chain joins TRBV19 to TRBJ1-6, with a tentative D call TRBD1 (5 bases). This CDR3 has 13 residues. The V end was cut by 3 bases, the J end by 9 bases, with 9 bases between. Germline-derived CDR1 and CDR2 are LNHDA and SQIVND (reference sequence). CDR3 sequence: CASSMKGSSPLHF. The CDR3 DNA sequence: TGTGCCAGTAGTATGAAGGGGAGTTCACCCCTCCACTTT.

V gene TRBV11-3 combines with J gene TRBJ2-1, with 7 bases that match TRBD2. The germline V gene has CDR1 SGHNT and CDR2 YENEEA. Trimming cost V 3 bases and J 7 bases; bases outside gene matches: 9. CDR3 length: 15 amino acids. CDR3 amino acids: CASSFAGESGNEQFF. CDR3 DNA: TGTGCCAGCAGCTTTGCGGGAGAGTCGGGGAATGAGCAGTTCTTC. The full variable domain, its missing parts supplied by reference TRBV11-3 and TRBJ2-1, is EAGVVQSPRYKIIEKKQPVAFWCNPISGHNTLYWYLQNLGQGPELLIRYENEEAVDDSQLPKDRFSAERLKGVDSTLKIQPAELGDSAVYLCASSFAGESGNEQFFGPGTRLTVL.

This clone appeared a single time. The chain recombines TRBV3-1 (or the pseudogene TRBV3-2) with TRBJ2-7; TRBD1 matches at 8 bases. This CDR3 comprises 20 residues. The V segment lost 0 bases and the J segment 2 bases; nucleotides outside the gene matches: 18. CDR1 is LGHDT and CDR2 is YNNKEL in the germline V gene (reference sequence). The DNA of the CDR3 is TGTGCCAGCAGCCAAGAGACCCGGGTAACCCAGAGACAGGGGACCTACGAGCAGTACTTC. Protein product: CASSQETRVTQRQGTYEQYF.